This T cell receptor (beta chain) was documented in a study of monozygotic twins with inflammatory bowel disease (dated by TCRdb to the late 2010s). Study-wide context: The complete study included approximately 28 monozygotic twin pairs: 19 IBD-discordant Danish pairs and nine German pairs, of which four were IBD-concordant and five were IBD-discordant. Disease-associated traits were sought mainly through comparisons between IBD patients and their genetically identical healthy co-twins within discordant pairs. Each individual had, on average, about 151 000 unique TCRalpha sequences and 181 000 unique TCRbeta sequences available for analysis.

For CDR1 and CDR2, the germline V gene lists SQVTM and ANQGSEA. The CDR3 has 13 amino acids, counting the end cysteine and phenylalanine. Only the protein is on record. Library preparation used 5' RACE. For each TCR library, around 4,000 ng of total RNA was used. cDNA was synthesized with SMARTScribe reverse transcriptase in eight separate reactions per sample. During cDNA synthesis, unique molecular identifiers containing a 6-nucleotide sample barcode were introduced by template switching. TCRalpha and TCRbeta cDNA was amplified by two nested PCRs of about 15 and 9 cycles, with bead purification after each PCR. Before amplification, the cDNA was treated with uracil DNA-glycosylase and purified using the QIAquick PCR purification kit. The second PCR added Illumina TruSeq-compatible adapters along with sample-specific barcodes. Library quality and concentration were checked on TapeStation and Qubit, and libraries were pooled at 4.5 to 5.5 ng each. Sequencing of pooled libraries was carried out on an Illumina HiSeq2500 single-index Rapid Run using 2 x 100 bp reads and custom sequencing primers. In the original analysis: PCR and sequencing errors were corrected by UMI-based consensus assembly using MiGEC version 1.2.6. MiXCR version 2.1.1 handled V(D)J alignment, clonotype assembly and CDR3 extraction. To normalise gene usage, clonotype sharing and MAIT/NKT TCR abundance, the analysis used the top 1000, 10 000 and 20 000 clonotypes per sample. After downsampling to 27 000 UMIs, diversity was calculated as the inverse Simpson index using the vegan R package. Paired Mann-Whitney U tests were applied to discordant twin pairs, and Benjamini-Hochberg correction was used for multiple testing. Once TCRdb had reprocessed the reads, it stored one entry per CDR3 protein sequence and supplied no DNA. It is TCRdb's table, rather than the study itself, that gives the V and J calls and clone size. The table for this sample shows approximately 160,000 distinct CDR3 sequences. The ten largest account for over 2.5% of the sample.

General study outcomes and caveats: No single strong signal or clonotype linked to IBD turned up in the results, so the idea that one exists was not supported. Because patients received different immunosuppressive treatments, the repertoires may have picked up extra background noise and variability between individuals. IBD patients had lower TCRbeta repertoire diversity, measured by the inverse Simpson index, than their healthy co-twins. Repertoire similarity did not differ between concordant and discordant twins, possibly due to limited statistical power. The analysis was unable to tell apart different T cell subtypes. Compared with healthy twins, IBD patients shared fewer clonotypes with other individuals, and the difference was most pronounced in patients with signs of disease activity.

As for this clonotype: The target of this receptor is not known.

From each donor, a roughly 2.6 ml peripheral blood sample was collected into PAXgene tubes and stored at -80 degrees C. Without any T cell sorting, total RNA was extracted from whole blood using the PAXgene blood miRNA kit on an automated QIAcube. Peripheral blood from monozygotic twin pairs who were concordant or discordant for inflammatory bowel disease underwent deep TCRalpha and TCRbeta repertoire profiling using unique molecular barcoding. Smoking habits were recorded for all twin pairs, and each individual was classified as a current, former or never smoker. The sequencing input was blood. The chain uses TRBV29-1 and TRBJ1-2; TCRdb outputs TRBD1, but without DNA this stays unchecked. The sequence derives from a human donor with ulcerative colitis or Crohn's disease, or a healthy co-twin of an affected twin (not recorded which). The CDR3 loop reads CSVEETTGGRDTF.